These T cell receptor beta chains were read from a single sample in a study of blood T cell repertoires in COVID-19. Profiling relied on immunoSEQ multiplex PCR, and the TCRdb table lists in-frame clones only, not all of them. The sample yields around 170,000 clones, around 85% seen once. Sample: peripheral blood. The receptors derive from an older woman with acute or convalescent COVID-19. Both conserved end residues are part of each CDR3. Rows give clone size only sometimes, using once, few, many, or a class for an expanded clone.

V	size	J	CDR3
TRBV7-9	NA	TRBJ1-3	CASSLAGTGGNTIYF
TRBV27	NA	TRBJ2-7	CASSLQGAYEQYF
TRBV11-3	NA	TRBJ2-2	CASSMSDTGELFF
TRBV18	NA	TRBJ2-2	CASSDSRGIGELFF
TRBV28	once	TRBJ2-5	CASSSLETQYF
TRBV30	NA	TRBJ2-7	CAWMVQGTYEQYF
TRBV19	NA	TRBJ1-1	CASSIAGGEAFF
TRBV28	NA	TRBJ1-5	CASRPTTGTNQPQHF
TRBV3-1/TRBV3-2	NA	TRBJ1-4	CASSQNAGGFGEKLFF
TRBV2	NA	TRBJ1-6	CASSGRGMSSYNSPLHF
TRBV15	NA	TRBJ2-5	CATSRNSGELETQYF
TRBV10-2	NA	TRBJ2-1	CASSELLSRVSYNEQFF
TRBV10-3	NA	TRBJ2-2	CAISEEYTGELFF
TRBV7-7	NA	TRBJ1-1	CASRRRITEAFF
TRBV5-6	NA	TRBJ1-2	CASTRGGSMGQNYGYTF
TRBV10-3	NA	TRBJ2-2	CAIRLGANTGELFF
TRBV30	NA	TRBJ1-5	CAWSSGINWPQHF
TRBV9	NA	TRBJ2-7	CASSHGTSGSVSYEQYF
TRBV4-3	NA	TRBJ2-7	CASSQEGHSSYEQYF
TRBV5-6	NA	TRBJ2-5	CASSLTTSGGGQETQYF
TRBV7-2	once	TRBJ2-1	CASSLFGLENNEQFF
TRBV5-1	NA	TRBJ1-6	CASSLGGGGSYNSPLHF
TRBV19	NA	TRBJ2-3	CASSNGQGTDTQYF
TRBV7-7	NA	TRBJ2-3	CASSSGRGSRDTQYF
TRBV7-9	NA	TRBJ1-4	CASSFPAHFTRLVNEKLFF
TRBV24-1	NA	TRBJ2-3	CATSRGSSSTDTQYF
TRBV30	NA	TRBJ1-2	CAWGSRVSGYTF
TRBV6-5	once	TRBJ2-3	CASSQRDTQYF
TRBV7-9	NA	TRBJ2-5	CASSLIPKLTKRAQETQYF
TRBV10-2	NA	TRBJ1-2	CASSEVTGHFYGYTF
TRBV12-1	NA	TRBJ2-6	CASRFRDRGSGANVLTF
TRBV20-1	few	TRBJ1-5	CSASASGIYSNQPQHF
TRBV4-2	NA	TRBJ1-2	CASSQELIVRGLKGYTF
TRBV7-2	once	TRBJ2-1	CASSLSGTGGYNEQFF
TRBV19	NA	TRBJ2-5	CASSIQGRGETQYF
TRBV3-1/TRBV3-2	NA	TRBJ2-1	CASSQDLSSGGYNEQFF
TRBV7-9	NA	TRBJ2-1	CASSLEVSGGLRIYNEQFF
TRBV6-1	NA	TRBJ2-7	CASSEGGQGYEQYF
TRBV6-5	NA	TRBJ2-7	CASSYVAGTFPYEQYF
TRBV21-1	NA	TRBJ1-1	CASSQGARGAFF
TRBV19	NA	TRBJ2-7	CASKFRQGPSEQYF
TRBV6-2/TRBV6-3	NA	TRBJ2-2	CASSFLADTGELFF
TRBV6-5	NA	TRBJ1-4	CASSYRHGTNEKLFF
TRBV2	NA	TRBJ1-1	CATHNGQANTEAFF
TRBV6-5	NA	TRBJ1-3	CASREKGVSGNTIYF
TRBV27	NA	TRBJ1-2	CASSLKGARSYGYTF
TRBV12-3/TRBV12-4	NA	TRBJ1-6	CASSSTGHSPLHF
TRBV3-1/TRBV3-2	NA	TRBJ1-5	CASSQAPGQPQHF
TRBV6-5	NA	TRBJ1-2	CASSRGPHYGYTF
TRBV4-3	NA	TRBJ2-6	CASSQDSSGANVLAF
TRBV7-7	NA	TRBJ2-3	CASSLAGRGTDTQYF
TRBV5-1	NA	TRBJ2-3	CASSLTYVTGFTDTQYF
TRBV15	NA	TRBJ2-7	CATSRDVASSYEQYF
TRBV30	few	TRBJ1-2	CAWSAGGWVYGYTF